This passage covers 21 T cell receptor beta chains from one sample sequenced in a study of OX40 agonist ivuxolimab in advanced cancers. Sequencing used immunoSEQ multiplex PCR; TCRdb keeps in-frame clones, though not all of them. The table includes 69,000 or so clones, less than 85% detected once. The starting material was CD4+ or CD8+ T cells sorted from blood, obtained in a trial of the OX40 agonist ivuxolimab. Every receptor here comes from an adult with an advanced solid tumor such as melanoma, head and neck, liver or kidney cancer.

This chain connects TRBV11-2 to TRBJ1-1, with a possible D match to TRBD1 (5 bases). The CDR3 is 13 residues long. Trimming removed 5 bases at V and 7 bases at J, with 14 bases between. CDR1 is SGHAT and CDR2 is FQNNGV in the germline V gene. The CDR3 DNA sequence: TGTGCCAGCAGCCCCCCCGCGGGGGATGAAGCTTTCTTT. This encodes CASSPPAGDEAFF.

On this clone: An end of the junction does not agree with germline; a read error may underlie this. This chain links TRBV9 with TRBJ2-3; 9 nucleotides align to TRBD1. Germline-derived CDR1 and CDR2 are SGDLS and YYNGEE. The CDR3 runs 14 residues. CDR3 nucleotide sequence: TGTGCCAGCAGCCTAGGGACAGGGACAGACACGCAGTATTTT. This gives the protein CASSLGTGTDTQYF.

The gene calls are TRBV12-5 and TRBJ2-1; D might be TRBD2 (7 bases). Germline V gene sequence: CDR1 LGHNT, CDR2 FRNRAP. The V and J ends lost 5 bases and 7 bases respectively, with 24 bases between them. This CDR3 spans 17 amino acids. The DNA for the CDR3 is TGTGCTAGTGGTCCCGATCGGGGGGCCAGCTACCGGAATGAGCAGTTCTTC. Amino acid sequence: CASGPDRGASYRNEQFF.

The genes are TRBV18 and TRBJ1-3; perhaps TRBD1 as D (5 bases). The CDR3 is made up of 16 amino acids. The germline V and J ends were trimmed by 3 bases and 0 bases, with 12 bases remaining between them. Germline V lookup: CDR1 KGHSH, CDR2 LQKENI. The CDR3 sequence is CASSPGDWSSGNTIYF. The CDR3 DNA is TGTGCCAGCTCACCCGGGGACTGGAGCTCTGGAAACACCATATATTTT.

CDR3 amino acids: CASSALRENNEQFF. In nucleotides, the CDR3 is TGTGCCAGCAGCGCCCTCCGGGAAAACAATGAGCAGTTCTTC. The V and J genes are TRBV7-9 and TRBJ2-1; D is perhaps TRBD2 (5 bases). From germline, CDR1 is SEHNR and CDR2 FQNEAQ (reference sequence). Trimming removed 5 bases at V and 5 bases at J, with 13 bases between. CDR3 length equals 14 residues.

V usage is TRBV10-3 and J usage is TRBJ2-5; 12 bases are a match to TRBD2. V shed 6 bases, J shed 7 bases, and the junction held 12 bases outside the gene matches. The CDR3 covers 16 residues. Germline CDR1 and CDR2: ENHRY and SYGVKD. CDR3 sequence: CAISDPETSGSVTQYF. Here the CDR3 DNA reads TGTGCCATCAGCGACCCCGAGACTAGCGGGAGCGTGACCCAGTACTTC.

The V gene is TRBV14, the J gene TRBJ2-2, with a possible D match to TRBD1 (6 bases). Germline CDR1 SGHDN, CDR2 FVKESK. This CDR3 comprises 16 residues. V dropped 4 bases and J dropped 1 base, with 13 bases sitting between them. The CDR3 loop reads CASSRLKDRNTGELFF. DNA of the CDR3: TGTGCCAGCAGCCGTCTTAAGGACAGGAACACCGGGGAGCTGTTTTTT.

The rearrangement links TRBV7-8 to TRBJ2-2, with D perhaps TRBD2 (6 bases). Trimming pared 5 bases from V and 5 bases from J, leaving 15 bases between. The length of the CDR3 is 15 residues. Looked up from germline, CDR1 is SGHVS and CDR2 is FQNEAQ. The CDR3 DNA is TGTGCCAGCAGCGTAGACCAAGGAGGGACCGGGGAGCTGTTTTTT. It is translated as CASSVDQGGTGELFF.

This clone was picked up a small number of times. The rearrangement uses TRBV9 and TRBJ2-5, with D tentatively TRBD2 (5 bases). CDR1 SGDLS and CDR2 YYNGEE come from the germline V gene. CDR3 length: 15 amino acids. Trimming removed 3 bases from V and 2 bases from J, with 14 bases in between. CDR3 loop: CASSGRTQVQETQYF. The CDR3 DNA reads as TGTGCCAGCAGCGGACGGACTCAGGTACAAGAGACCCAGTACTTC. Supplemented by reference TRBV9 and TRBJ2-5, the full variable domain reads DSGVTQTPKHLITATGQRVTLRCSPRSGDLSVYWYQQSLDQGLQFLIQYYNGEERAKGNILERFSAQQFPDLHSELNLSSLELGDSALYFCASSGRTQVQETQYFGPGTRLLVL.

This chain connects TRBV2 to TRBJ2-3, with 12 bases matching TRBD2. In germline, CDR1 is SNHLY, CDR2 FYNNEI. This CDR3 is built from 19 residues. J lost 0 bases, V lost 6 bases, and 13 bases had no gene match. CDR3: CASRALAGGPLTSTDTQYF. The CDR3 DNA follows: TGTGCCAGCAGGGCACTAGCGGGGGGACCATTAACGAGCACAGATACGCAGTATTTT.

The chain joins TRBV7-9 to TRBJ1-4; 7 bases match TRBD1. V lost 1 base and J lost 2; bases outside the gene matches: 4. The CDR3 contains 16 residues. Looked up from germline, CDR1 is SEHNR and CDR2 is FQNEAQ (reference sequence). The CDR3 DNA sequence: TGTGCCAGCAGCTTAGGGTTCAGGGGGACTAATGAAAAACTGTTTTTT. Translated: CASSLGFRGTNEKLFF. Filled out from reference TRBV7-9 and TRBJ1-4, the complete variable domain reads DTGVSQNPRHKITKRGQNVTFRCDPISEHNRLYWYRQTLGQGPEFLTYFQNEAQLEKSRLLSDRFSAERPKGSFSTLEIQRTEQGDSAMYLCASSLGFRGTNEKLFFGSGTQLSVL.

The chain is built from TRBV28 and TRBJ1-1, with D perhaps matching TRBD1 (6 bases). V was cut by 5 bases and J by 2 bases, with 15 bases left in between. CDR1 and CDR2 from the germline V gene are MDHEN and SYDVKM. This CDR3 is 15 amino acids long. CDR3 in DNA: TGTGCCAGCAGTCCGCACAGGGTGACTAACACTGAAGCTTTCTTT. Translating gives CASSPHRVTNTEAFF.

The rearrangement uses TRBV14 and TRBJ2-7; D is possibly TRBD2 (5 bases). The V gene lost 5 bases and the J gene lost 2 bases, with 13 bases spanning the gap. Germline loops: CDR1 SGHDN, CDR2 FVKESK. The CDR3 extends over 14 amino acids. The CDR3 sequence is CASSESGFTYEQYF. CDR3 DNA: TGTGCCAGCAGCGAATCGGGATTTACCTACGAGCAGTACTTC.

The chain employs TRBV30 and TRBJ2-2; D is undetermined. Trimming removed 4 bases from V and 3 bases from J, with 6 bases in between. There are 12 residues in the CDR3. Germline V gene sequence: CDR1 GTSNPN, CDR2 SVGIG (reference sequence). In nucleotides, the CDR3 is TGTGCCTGGAAAGGGTACACCGGGGAGCTGTTTTTT. This translates into CAWKGYTGELFF.

The chain is built from TRBV5-4 and TRBJ2-3; TRBD2 agrees at 10 bases. J gave up 4 bases and V 4 bases, and 15 bases lay outside the gene matches. The V gene's germline CDR1 is SGHNT and CDR2 YYREEE (reference sequence). The CDR3 is 18 amino acids. CDR3 sequence reads: CASSLGVAGGRGADTQYF. CDR3 in DNA: TGTGCCAGCAGCCTTGGGGTAGCGGGGGGCCGTGGGGCAGATACGCAGTATTTT.

This chain connects TRBV27 to TRBJ1-1; D is uncertain. The CDR3 runs 14 residues. Per germline, CDR1 MNHEY and CDR2 SMNVEV (reference sequence). V was clipped by 2 bases and J by 6 bases, with 13 bases between them. CDR3 sequence (DNA): TGTGCCAGCAGTTTAGGGCATGCGGCAGCTGAAGCTTTCTTT. Amino acid sequence: CASSLGHAAAEAFF.

This clone was observed once. This chain links TRBV7-9 with TRBJ1-2; no firm D call. V lost 5 bases, J lost 2 bases, and 15 bases lay in between. Germline V gives CDR1 SEHNR, CDR2 FQNEAQ (reference sequence). The CDR3 runs 15 residues. The DNA for the CDR3 is TGTGCCAGCAGCCCCCTGACACCCTCCAACTATGGCTACACCTTC. Residues: CASSPLTPSNYGYTF.

This clone was observed once. This chain links TRBV6-5 with TRBJ1-3; 8 positions agree with TRBD1. The CDR3 totals 14 residues. V was pared by 5 bases and J by 4 bases, with 4 bases of the junction left unmatched. Germline V gene sequence: CDR1 MNHEY, CDR2 SVGAGI. CDR3 region: CASSRGTGGNTIYF. The CDR3 bases are TGTGCCAGCAGTCGCGGGACAGGAGGAAACACCATATATTTT.

The chain links TRBV18 to TRBJ1-1; 8 bases map to TRBD1. The V gene's germline CDR1 is KGHSH and CDR2 LQKENI. The CDR3 runs to 17 residues. V was pared by 3 bases and J by 4 bases, with 13 bases of the junction left unmatched. The CDR3 is CASSPGQGGRLVTEAFF. Here the CDR3 DNA reads TGTGCCAGCTCACCCGGACAGGGCGGTAGGTTGGTCACTGAAGCTTTCTTT.

This clone showed up just once. The CDR3 sequence: CASSPHYGRAEAFF. The CDR3 DNA reads as TGTGCCAGCAGCCCCCACTACGGCAGGGCTGAAGCTTTCTTT. The V gene is TRBV7-9, the J gene TRBJ1-1; TRBD1 might be the D (5 bases). Germline CDR1 and CDR2: SEHNR and FQNEAQ (reference sequence). V gave up 5 bases and J gave up 6 bases, with 16 bases separating them. CDR3 size: 14 residues.

The V and J genes are TRBV10-1 and TRBJ2-6; D is uncertain. V lost 6 bases to trimming and J lost 0 bases, with 3 bases between them. This CDR3 has 13 amino acids. Germline CDR1 reads WNHNN; CDR2 reads SYGVQD (reference sequence). CDR3 loop: CASSSSGANVLTF. DNA for the CDR3: TGCGCCAGCAGCTCCTCTGGGGCCAACGTCCTGACTTTC.